Listed below are T cell receptor beta chains from one sample, sequenced in a study of shared clonotypes between healthy human individuals. Assay: immunoSEQ multiplex PCR; the TCRdb copy retains only in-frame clones and omits some. Of about half a million clones in the sample, roughly 80% were seen once. Sequenced sample: PBMCs. The source is a woman aged 35 to 49 in good health. Some clones in this sample may be carry-over from other donors' samples. The CDR3 runs from the conserved cysteine through the conserved F or W. The order of the fields is clone size, V gene, D gene, J gene, CDR3 DNA, CDR3 protein. The D gene is left open where the match is weak. A clone size is listed for some rows: how often the clone was seen (once, few, many), or a class if it is expanded.

size: NA; V: TRBV7-9; D: NA; J: TRBJ2-7; DNA: TGTGCCAGCAGCTTAGCGTCCATCTCCTACGAGCAGTACTTC; CDR3: CASSLASISYEQYF
size: NA; V: TRBV7-9; D: NA; J: TRBJ1-2; DNA: TGTGCCAGCAGCCATGGGGGAGTGGGAGGCTACACCTTC; CDR3: CASSHGGVGGYTF
size: NA; V: TRBV15; D: NA; J: TRBJ2-7; DNA: TGTGCCACCAGCAGAGACATGACAGGTCCGACTACCTACGAGCAGTACTTC; CDR3: CATSRDMTGPTTYEQYF
size: NA; V: TRBV5-1; D: NA; J: TRBJ2-1; DNA: TGCGCCAGCAGCTCTACTAGCCTGTCGAACCCTGAGCAGTTCTTC; CDR3: CASSSTSLSNPEQFF
size: few; V: TRBV27; D: TRBD2; J: TRBJ2-7; DNA: TGTGCCAGCAGTAGGGGAGGGCCTCGTGACGAGCAGTACTTC; CDR3: CASSRGGPRDEQYF
size: NA; V: TRBV4-2; D: TRBD2; J: TRBJ2-4; DNA: TGTGCCAGCAGCCAAGATTGGCGGGAGCGGGGAAACATTCAGTACTTC; CDR3: CASSQDWRERGNIQYF
size: NA; V: TRBV7-2; D: NA; J: TRBJ2-6; DNA: TGTGCCAGCACGAGGGGGGTATCTGGGGCCAACGTCCTGACTTTC; CDR3: CASTRGVSGANVLTF
size: once; V: TRBV7-9; D: NA; J: TRBJ1-1; DNA: TGTGCCAGCAGCTTAGACAGGCTAATGAACACTGAAGCTTTCTTT; CDR3: CASSLDRLMNTEAFF
size: NA; V: TRBV5-1; D: NA; J: TRBJ2-7; DNA: TGCGCCAGCAGCTTGGCCCCCACAGGCCAGGACTACGAGCAGTACTTC; CDR3: CASSLAPTGQDYEQYF
size: NA; V: TRBV5-5; D: NA; J: TRBJ2-2; DNA: TGTGCCAGCAGCTTGGTTCGAGGGTCCCCCGGGGAGCTGTTTTTT; CDR3: CASSLVRGSPGELFF
size: few; V: TRBV6-1; D: NA; J: TRBJ1-4; DNA: TGTGCCAGCGGGCGAGGAGGAACTAATGAAAAACTGTTTTTT; CDR3: CASGRGGTNEKLFF
size: NA; V: TRBV5-1; D: TRBD2; J: TRBJ2-5; DNA: TGCGCCAGCAGCCCCGAGGGGCGGGAGTACGAGACCCAGTACTTC; CDR3: CASSPEGREYETQYF
size: NA; V: TRBV30; D: TRBD2; J: TRBJ2-1; DNA: TGTGCCTGGAGTACTACCGGGACTAGCTACGGGGGCCACAATGAGCAGTTCTTC; CDR3: CAWSTTGTSYGGHNEQFF
size: NA; V: TRBV7-9; D: NA; J: TRBJ2-3; DNA: TGTGCCAGCAGCTTAGGGTTTGCGACGGATACGCAGTATTTT; CDR3: CASSLGFATDTQYF
size: NA; V: TRBV28; D: TRBD2; J: TRBJ2-1; DNA: TGTGCCAGCAGTCCCGGACTAGCGGGAATCGGGGACAATGAGCAGTTCTTC; CDR3: CASSPGLAGIGDNEQFF
size: NA; V: TRBV28; D: TRBD1; J: TRBJ1-4; DNA: TGTGCCAGCAGTTTAGACAGGGGGCCCCCGCAGGAAAAACTGTTTTTT; CDR3: CASSLDRGPPQEKLFF
size: NA; V: TRBV15; D: TRBD2; J: TRBJ2-7; DNA: TGTGCCACCAGCAGATCAAAGCAGCGGGGTTTGGGGGAGCAGTACTTC; CDR3: CATSRSKQRGLGEQYF
size: NA; V: TRBV11-2; D: NA; J: TRBJ1-1; DNA: TGTGCCAGCAGCTTTGACTACAGTGAAGCTTTCTTT; CDR3: CASSFDYSEAFF
size: once; V: TRBV2; D: NA; J: TRBJ1-2; DNA: TGTGCCACCTCGTGGGAGATCTATGGCTACACCTTC; CDR3: CATSWEIYGYTF
size: NA; V: TRBV9; D: NA; J: TRBJ2-5; DNA: TGTGCCAGCAGCGTAGACCAGTCCGTGGGAGGAATGGAGACCCAGTACTTC; CDR3: CASSVDQSVGGMETQYF
size: once; V: TRBV7-2; D: TRBD2; J: TRBJ2-3; DNA: TGTGCCAGCAGCTTAGGGACTAGAGATACGCAGTATTTT; CDR3: CASSLGTRDTQYF
size: NA; V: TRBV28; D: NA; J: TRBJ2-1; DNA: TGTGCCAGCAGCCCCCAGTCGGGATTTCGGTCTTCGAATGAGCAGTTCTTC; CDR3: CASSPQSGFRSSNEQFF
size: NA; V: TRBV28; D: NA; J: TRBJ1-1; DNA: TGTGCCAGCAGTTTCCCCGGGGTTATGAACACTGAAGCTTTCTTT; CDR3: CASSFPGVMNTEAFF
size: NA; V: TRBV4-3; D: TRBD2; J: TRBJ2-7; DNA: TGCGCCAGCAGCTCATCGGCCGGGACTAGCGGGAGCGGGCAGTACTTC; CDR3: CASSSSAGTSGSGQYF
size: NA; V: TRBV10-3; D: NA; J: TRBJ2-1; DNA: TGTGCCATCAGTGAAAAGGGCCATGAGCAGTTCTTC; CDR3: CAISEKGHEQFF
size: NA; V: TRBV28; D: TRBD2; J: TRBJ2-7; DNA: TGTGCCAGCAGCCTCGGGGCGGGAGGTTCCTCGTACGAGCAGTACTTC; CDR3: CASSLGAGGSSYEQYF
size: NA; V: TRBV19; D: NA; J: TRBJ1-3; DNA: TGTGCCAGTAGCGGGACTGTCTCTGGAAACACCATATATTTT; CDR3: CASSGTVSGNTIYF
size: few; V: TRBV4-2; D: TRBD2; J: TRBJ2-2; DNA: TGTGCCAGCAGCCAGGGGTCGGGACTAGCTTTGAACACCGGGGAGCTGTTTTTT; CDR3: CASSQGSGLALNTGELFF
size: NA; V: TRBV11-2; D: TRBD2; J: TRBJ2-3; DNA: TGTGCCAGCAGCTTAACTAGCGGGAGTCCAGATACGCAGTATTTT; CDR3: CASSLTSGSPDTQYF
size: once; V: TRBV7-9; D: TRBD2; J: TRBJ2-1; DNA: TGTGCCAGCAGCTTTGGGACTAGCGGCTACAATGAGCAGTTCTTC; CDR3: CASSFGTSGYNEQFF
size: once; V: TRBV5-1; D: NA; J: TRBJ2-7; DNA: TGCGCCAGCAGCTTGGGGCCCTATGATATCTACGAGCAGTACTTC; CDR3: CASSLGPYDIYEQYF
size: NA; V: TRBV2; D: TRBD1; J: TRBJ1-6; DNA: TGTGCCAGCAGCCTCCAGGGGACAGACTATAATTCACCCCTCCACTTT; CDR3: CASSLQGTDYNSPLHF
size: NA; V: TRBV5-4; D: NA; J: TRBJ2-7; DNA: TGTGCCAGCAGCTTGGACCCGTCTCATGAGTTCGAAACCTACGAGCAGTACTTC; CDR3: CASSLDPSHEFETYEQYF